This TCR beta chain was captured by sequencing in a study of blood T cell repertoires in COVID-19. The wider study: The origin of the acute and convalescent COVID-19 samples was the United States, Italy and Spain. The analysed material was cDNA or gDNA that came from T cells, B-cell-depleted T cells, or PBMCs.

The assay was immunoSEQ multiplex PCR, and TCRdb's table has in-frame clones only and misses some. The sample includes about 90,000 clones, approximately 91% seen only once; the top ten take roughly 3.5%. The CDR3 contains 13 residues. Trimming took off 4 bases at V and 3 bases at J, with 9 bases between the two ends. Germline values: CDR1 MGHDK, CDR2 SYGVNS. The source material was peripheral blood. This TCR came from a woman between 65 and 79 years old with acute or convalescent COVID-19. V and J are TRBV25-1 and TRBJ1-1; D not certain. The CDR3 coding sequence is TGTGCCAGCAGTGGAGCACCGTACACTGAAGCTTTCTTT. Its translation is CASSGAPYTEAFF.